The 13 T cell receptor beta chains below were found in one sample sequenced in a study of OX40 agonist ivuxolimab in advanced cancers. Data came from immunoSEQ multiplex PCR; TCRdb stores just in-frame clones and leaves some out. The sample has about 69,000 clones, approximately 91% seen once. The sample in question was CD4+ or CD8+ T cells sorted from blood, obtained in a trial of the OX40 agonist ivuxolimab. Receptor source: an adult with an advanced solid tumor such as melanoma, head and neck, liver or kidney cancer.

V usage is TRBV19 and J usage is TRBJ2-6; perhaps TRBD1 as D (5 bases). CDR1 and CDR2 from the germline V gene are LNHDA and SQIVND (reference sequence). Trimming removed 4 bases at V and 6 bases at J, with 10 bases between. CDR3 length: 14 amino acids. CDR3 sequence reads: CASSNRYQANVLTF. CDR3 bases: TGTGCCAGTAGTAACAGGTATCAGGCCAACGTCCTGACTTTC.

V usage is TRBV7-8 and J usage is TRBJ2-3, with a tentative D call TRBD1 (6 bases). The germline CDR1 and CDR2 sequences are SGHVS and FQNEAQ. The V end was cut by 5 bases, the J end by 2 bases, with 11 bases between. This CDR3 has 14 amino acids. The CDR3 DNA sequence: TGTGCCAGCAGCCCAGACAGGTCCACAGATACGCAGTATTTT. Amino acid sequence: CASSPDRSTDTQYF. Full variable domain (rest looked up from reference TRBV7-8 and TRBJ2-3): GAGVSQSPRYKVAKRGQDVALRCDPISGHVSLFWYQQALGQGPEFLTYFQNEAQLDKSGLPSDRFFAERPEGSVSTLKIQRTQQEDSAVYLCASSPDRSTDTQYFGPGTRLTVL.

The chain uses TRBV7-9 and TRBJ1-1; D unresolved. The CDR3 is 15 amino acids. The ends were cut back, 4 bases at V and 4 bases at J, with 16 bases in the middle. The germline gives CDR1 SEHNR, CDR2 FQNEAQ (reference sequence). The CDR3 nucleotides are TGTGCCAGCAGCTATCAACAGAGAATCCTCACTGAAGCTTTCTTT. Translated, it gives CASSYQQRILTEAFF.

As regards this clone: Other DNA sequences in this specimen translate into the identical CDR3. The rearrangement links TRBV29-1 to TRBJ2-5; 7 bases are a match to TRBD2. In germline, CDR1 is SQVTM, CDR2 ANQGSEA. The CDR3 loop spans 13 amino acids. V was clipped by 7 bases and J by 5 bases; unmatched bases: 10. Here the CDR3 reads CSGGGGAGETQYF. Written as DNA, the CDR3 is TGCAGCGGGGGGGGAGGGGCCGGGGAGACCCAGTACTTC.

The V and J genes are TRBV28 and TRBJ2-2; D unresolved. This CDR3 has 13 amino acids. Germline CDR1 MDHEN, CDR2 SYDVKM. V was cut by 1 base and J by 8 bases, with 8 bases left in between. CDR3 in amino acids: CASSLSAGGELFF. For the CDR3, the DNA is TGTGCCAGCAGTTTATCGGCTGGGGGGGAGCTGTTTTTT.

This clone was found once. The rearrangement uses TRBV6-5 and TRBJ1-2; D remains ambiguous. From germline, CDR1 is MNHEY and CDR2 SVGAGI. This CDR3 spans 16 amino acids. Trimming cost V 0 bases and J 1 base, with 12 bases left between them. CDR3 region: CASSYSLRYFNYGYTF. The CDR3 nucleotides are TGTGCCAGCAGTTACTCCCTCCGATATTTTAACTATGGCTACACCTTC.

The CDR3 reads CATDVRAGTYNEQFF. For the CDR3, the DNA is TGTGCCACCGACGTTAGAGCGGGGACCTACAATGAGCAGTTCTTC. The J gene is TRBJ2-1, the V gene TRBV28, with 7 nucleotides matching TRBD2. Germline assignment: CDR1 MDHEN and CDR2 SYDVKM. Trimming removed 10 bases from V and 2 bases from J; junction bases left unmatched: 11. CDR3 length: 15 amino acids.

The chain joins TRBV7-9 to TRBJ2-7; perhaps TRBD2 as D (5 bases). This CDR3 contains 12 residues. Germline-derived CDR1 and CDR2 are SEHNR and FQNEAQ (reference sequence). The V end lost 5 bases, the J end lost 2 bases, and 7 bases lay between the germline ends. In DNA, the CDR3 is TGTGCCAGCAGCCCGGGGACCTACGAGCAGTACTTC. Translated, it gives CASSPGTYEQYF.

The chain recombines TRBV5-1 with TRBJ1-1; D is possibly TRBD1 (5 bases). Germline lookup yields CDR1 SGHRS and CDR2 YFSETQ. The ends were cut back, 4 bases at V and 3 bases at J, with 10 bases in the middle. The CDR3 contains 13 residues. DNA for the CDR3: TGCGCCAGCAGCCCGGGACGGGACACTGAAGCTTTCTTT. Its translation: CASSPGRDTEAFF. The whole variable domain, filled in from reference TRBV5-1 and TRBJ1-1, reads KAGVTQTPRYLIKTRGQQVTLSCSPISGHRSVSWYQQTPGQGLQFLFEYFSETQRNKGNFPGRFSGRQFSNSRSEMNVSTLELGDSALYLCASSPGRDTEAFFGQGTRLTVV.

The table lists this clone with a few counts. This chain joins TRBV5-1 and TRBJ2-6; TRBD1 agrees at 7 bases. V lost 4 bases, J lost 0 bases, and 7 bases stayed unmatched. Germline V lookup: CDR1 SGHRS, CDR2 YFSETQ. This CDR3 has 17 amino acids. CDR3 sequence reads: CASSRGQTFSGANVLTF. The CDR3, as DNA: TGCGCCAGCAGCCGGGGACAGACTTTCTCTGGGGCCAACGTCCTGACTTTC. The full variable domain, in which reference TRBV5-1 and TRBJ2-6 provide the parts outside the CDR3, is KAGVTQTPRYLIKTRGQQVTLSCSPISGHRSVSWYQQTPGQGLQFLFEYFSETQRNKGNFPGRFSGRQFSNSRSEMNVSTLELGDSALYLCASSRGQTFSGANVLTFGAGSRLTVL.

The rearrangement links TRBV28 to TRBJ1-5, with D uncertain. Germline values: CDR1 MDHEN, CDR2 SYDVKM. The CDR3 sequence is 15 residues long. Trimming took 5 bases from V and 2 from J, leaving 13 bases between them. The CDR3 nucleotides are TGTGCCAGCAGTGCCTCCCAGATGGGCAATCAGCCCCAGCATTTT. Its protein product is CASSASQMGNQPQHF.

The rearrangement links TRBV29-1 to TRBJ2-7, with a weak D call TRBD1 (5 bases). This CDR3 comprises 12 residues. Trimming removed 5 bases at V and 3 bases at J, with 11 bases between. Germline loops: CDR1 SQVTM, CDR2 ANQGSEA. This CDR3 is CSVKTAIYEQYF. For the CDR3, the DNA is TGCAGCGTTAAGACAGCTATCTACGAGCAGTACTTC.

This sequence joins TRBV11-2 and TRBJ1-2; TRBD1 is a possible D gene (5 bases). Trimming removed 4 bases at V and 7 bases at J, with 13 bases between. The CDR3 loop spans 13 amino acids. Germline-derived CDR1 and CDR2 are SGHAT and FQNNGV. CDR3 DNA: TGTGCCAGCAGCTCAGAGGGGACGGCTGGCTACACCTTC. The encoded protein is CASSSEGTAGYTF.